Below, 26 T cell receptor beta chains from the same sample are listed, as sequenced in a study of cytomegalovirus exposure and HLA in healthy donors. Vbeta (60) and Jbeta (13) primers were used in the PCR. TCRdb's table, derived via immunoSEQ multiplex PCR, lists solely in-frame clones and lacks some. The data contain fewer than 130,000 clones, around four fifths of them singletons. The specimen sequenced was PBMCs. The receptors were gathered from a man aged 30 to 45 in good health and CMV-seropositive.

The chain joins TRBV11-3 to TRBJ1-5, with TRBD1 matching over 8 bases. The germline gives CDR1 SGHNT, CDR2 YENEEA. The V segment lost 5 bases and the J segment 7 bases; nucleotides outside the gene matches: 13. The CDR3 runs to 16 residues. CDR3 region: CASSPGQVRPRQPQHF. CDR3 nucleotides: TGTGCCAGCAGCCCGGGACAGGTTCGACCGAGGCAGCCCCAGCATTTT.

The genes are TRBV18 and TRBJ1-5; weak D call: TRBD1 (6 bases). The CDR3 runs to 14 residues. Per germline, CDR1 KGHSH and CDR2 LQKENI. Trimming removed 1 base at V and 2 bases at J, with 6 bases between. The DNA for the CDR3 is TGTGCCAGCTCACCACAGGGGGGCAATCAGCCCCAGCATTTT. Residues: CASSPQGGNQPQHF.

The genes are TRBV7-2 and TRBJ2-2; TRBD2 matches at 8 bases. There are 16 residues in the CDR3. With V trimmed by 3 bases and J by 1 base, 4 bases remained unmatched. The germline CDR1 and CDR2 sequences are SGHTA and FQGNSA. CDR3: CASSLFGGENTGELFF. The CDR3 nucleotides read TGTGCCAGCAGCTTGTTCGGGGGGGAGAACACCGGGGAGCTGTTTTTT. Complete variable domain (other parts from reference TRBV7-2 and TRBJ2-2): GAGVSQSPSNKVTEKGKDVELRCDPISGHTALYWYRQSLGQGLEFLIYFQGNSAPDKSGLPSDRFSAERTGGSVSTLTIQRTQQEDSAVYLCASSLFGGENTGELFFGEGSRLTVL.

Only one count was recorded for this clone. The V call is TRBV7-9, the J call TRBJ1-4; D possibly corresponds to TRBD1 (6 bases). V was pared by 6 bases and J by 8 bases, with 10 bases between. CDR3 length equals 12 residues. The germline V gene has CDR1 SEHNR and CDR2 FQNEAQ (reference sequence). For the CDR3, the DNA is TGTGCCAGCAGTAATGGACAGGAAAAACTGTTTTTT. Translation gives CASSNGQEKLFF.

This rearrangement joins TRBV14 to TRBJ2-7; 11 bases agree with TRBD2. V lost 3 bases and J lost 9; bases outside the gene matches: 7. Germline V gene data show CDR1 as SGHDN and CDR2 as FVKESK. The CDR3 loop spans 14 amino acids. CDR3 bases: TGTGCCAGCAGCCACCTTAGCGGGGGGGCGGTGCAGTACTTC. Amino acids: CASSHLSGGAVQYF.

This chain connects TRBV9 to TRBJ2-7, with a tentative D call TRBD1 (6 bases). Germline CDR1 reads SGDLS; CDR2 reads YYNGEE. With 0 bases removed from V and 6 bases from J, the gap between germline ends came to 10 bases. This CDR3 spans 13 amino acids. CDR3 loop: CASSVAPGAEQYF. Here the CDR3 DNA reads TGTGCCAGCAGCGTAGCTCCAGGGGCCGAGCAGTACTTC.

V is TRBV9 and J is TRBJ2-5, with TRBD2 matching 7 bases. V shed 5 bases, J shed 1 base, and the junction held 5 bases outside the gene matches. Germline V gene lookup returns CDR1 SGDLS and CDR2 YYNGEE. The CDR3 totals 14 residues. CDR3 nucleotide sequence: TGTGCCAGCAGTCCTTCTAGCGGCCAAGAGACCCAGTACTTC. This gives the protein CASSPSSGQETQYF.

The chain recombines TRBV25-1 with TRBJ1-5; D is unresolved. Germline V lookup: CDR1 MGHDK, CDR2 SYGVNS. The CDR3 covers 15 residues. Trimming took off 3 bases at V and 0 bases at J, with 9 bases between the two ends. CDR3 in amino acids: CASSEGKYSNQPQHF. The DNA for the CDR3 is TGTGCCAGCAGTGAGGGCAAGTATAGCAATCAGCCCCAGCATTTT.

In nucleotides, the CDR3 is TGTGCCAGCAGTGAACAGGACAGGGTACCGAACTATGGCTACACCTTC. Protein sequence: CASSEQDRVPNYGYTF. The gene calls are TRBV6-1 and TRBJ1-2; the match to TRBD1 covers 8 bases. From germline, CDR1 is MNHNS and CDR2 SASEGT. The CDR3 sequence is 16 residues long. J gave up 2 bases and V 2 bases, and 7 bases lay outside the gene matches.

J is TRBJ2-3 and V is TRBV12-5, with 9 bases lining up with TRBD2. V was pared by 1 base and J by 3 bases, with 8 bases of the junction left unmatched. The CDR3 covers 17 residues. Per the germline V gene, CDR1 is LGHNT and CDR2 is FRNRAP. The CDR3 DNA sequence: TGTGCTAGTGGTTTGGAGGTTTTAGCGGGGGCAACAGATACGCAGTATTTT. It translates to CASGLEVLAGATDTQYF.

The CDR3 loop reads CASSSTRGRDTDTQYF. CDR3 coding DNA: TGTGCCAGCAGCTCGACGCGGGGGAGAGACACAGATACGCAGTATTTT. The J gene is TRBJ2-3, the V gene TRBV11-2, with 7 bases lining up with TRBD2. V lost 4 bases and J lost 2; bases outside the gene matches: 9. This CDR3 is 16 amino acids long. Per germline, CDR1 SGHAT and CDR2 FQNNGV.

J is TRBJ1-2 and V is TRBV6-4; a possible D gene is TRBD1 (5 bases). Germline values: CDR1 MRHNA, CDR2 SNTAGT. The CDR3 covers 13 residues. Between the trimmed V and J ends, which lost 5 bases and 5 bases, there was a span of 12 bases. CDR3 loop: CASSSRAGYGYTF. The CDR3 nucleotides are TGTGCCAGCAGTTCCAGGGCAGGGTATGGCTACACCTTC.

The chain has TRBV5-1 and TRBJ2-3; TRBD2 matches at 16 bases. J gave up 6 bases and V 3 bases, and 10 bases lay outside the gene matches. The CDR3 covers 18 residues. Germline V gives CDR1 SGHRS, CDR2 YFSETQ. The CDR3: CASSSPPGLAGGPDTQYF. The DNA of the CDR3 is TGCGCCAGCAGCTCGCCCCCGGGACTAGCGGGGGGGCCGGATACGCAGTATTTT.

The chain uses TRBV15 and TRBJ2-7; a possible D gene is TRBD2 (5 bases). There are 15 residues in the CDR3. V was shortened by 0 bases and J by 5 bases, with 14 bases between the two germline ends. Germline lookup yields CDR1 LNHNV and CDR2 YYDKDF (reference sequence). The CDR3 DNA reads TGTGCCACCAGCAGAGATCAACGGGGTTTCGACGAGCAGTACTTC. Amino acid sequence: CATSRDQRGFDEQYF.

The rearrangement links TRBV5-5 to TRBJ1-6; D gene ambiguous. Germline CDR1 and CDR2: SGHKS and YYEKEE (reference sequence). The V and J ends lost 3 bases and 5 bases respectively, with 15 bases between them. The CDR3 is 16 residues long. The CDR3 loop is CASSSTAATNNSPLHF. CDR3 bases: TGTGCCAGCAGCTCCACGGCGGCGACTAATAATTCACCCCTCCACTTT.

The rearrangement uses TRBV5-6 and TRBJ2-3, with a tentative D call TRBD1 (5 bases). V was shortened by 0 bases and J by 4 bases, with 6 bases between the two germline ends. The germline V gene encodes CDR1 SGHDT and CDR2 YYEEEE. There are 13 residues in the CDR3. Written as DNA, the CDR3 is TGTGCCAGCAGCTTGGGGGGCCCAGATACGCAGTATTTT. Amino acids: CASSLGGPDTQYF.

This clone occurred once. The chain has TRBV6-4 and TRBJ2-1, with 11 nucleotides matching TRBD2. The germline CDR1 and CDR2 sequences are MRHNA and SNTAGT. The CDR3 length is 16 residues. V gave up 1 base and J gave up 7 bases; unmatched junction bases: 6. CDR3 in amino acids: CASSDLAGGPGNEQFF. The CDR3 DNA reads TGTGCCAGCAGTGACTTAGCGGGGGGGCCCGGGAATGAGCAGTTCTTC.

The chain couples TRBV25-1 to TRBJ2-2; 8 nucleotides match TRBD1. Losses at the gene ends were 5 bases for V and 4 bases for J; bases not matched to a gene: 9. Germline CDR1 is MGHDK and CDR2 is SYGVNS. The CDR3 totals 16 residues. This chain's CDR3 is CASSPGRGLSTGELFF. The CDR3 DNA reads TGTGCCAGCAGTCCCGGCAGGGGGCTCTCCACCGGGGAGCTGTTTTTT.

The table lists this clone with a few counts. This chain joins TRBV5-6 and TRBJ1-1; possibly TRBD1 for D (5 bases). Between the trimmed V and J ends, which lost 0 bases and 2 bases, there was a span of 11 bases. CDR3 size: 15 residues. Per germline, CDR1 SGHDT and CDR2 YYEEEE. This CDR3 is CASSLDDSPNTEAFF. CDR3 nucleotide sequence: TGTGCCAGCAGCTTGGATGACAGCCCAAACACTGAAGCTTTCTTT.

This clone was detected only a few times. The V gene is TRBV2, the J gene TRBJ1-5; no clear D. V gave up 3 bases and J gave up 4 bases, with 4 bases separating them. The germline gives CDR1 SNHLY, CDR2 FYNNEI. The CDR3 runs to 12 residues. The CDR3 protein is CASSDPNQPQHF. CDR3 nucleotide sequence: TGTGCCAGCAGTGACCCGAATCAGCCCCAGCATTTT.

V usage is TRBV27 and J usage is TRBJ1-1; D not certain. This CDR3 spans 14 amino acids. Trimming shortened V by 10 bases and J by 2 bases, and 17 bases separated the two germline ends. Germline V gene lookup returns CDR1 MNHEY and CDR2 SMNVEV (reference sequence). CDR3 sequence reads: CATSSRINNTEAFF. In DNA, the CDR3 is TGTGCCACCTCGTCGCGGATAAACAACACTGAAGCTTTCTTT.

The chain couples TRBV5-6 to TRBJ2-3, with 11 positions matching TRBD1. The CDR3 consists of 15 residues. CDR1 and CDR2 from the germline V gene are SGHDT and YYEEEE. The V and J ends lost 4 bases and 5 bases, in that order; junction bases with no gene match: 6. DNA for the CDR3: TGTGCCAGCAGCAACGGACAGGGGGCCGGAGATACGCAGTATTTT. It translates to CASSNGQGAGDTQYF.

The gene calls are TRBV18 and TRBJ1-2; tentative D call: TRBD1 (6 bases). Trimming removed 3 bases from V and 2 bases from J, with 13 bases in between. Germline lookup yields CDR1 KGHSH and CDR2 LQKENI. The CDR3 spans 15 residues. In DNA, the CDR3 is TGTGCCAGCTCACCGGGGACAAATCTGAACTATGGCTACACCTTC. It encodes CASSPGTNLNYGYTF.

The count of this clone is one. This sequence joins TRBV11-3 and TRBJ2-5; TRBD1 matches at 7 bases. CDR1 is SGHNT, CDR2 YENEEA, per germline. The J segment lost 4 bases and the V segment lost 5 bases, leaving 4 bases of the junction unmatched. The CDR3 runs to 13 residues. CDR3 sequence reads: CASSRQGGETQYF. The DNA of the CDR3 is TGTGCCAGCAGCCGACAGGGCGGAGAGACCCAGTACTTC.

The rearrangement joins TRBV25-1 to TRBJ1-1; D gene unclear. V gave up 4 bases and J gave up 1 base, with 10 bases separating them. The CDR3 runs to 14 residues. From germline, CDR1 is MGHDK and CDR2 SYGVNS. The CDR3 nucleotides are TGTGCCAGCAGTGGAACAGACGCGAACACTGAAGCTTTCTTT. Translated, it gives CASSGTDANTEAFF. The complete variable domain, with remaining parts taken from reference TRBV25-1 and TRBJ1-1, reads EADIYQTPRYLVIGTGKKITLECSQTMGHDKMYWYQQDPGMELHLIHYSYGVNSTEKGDLSSESTVSRIRTEHFPLTLESARPSHTSQYLCASSGTDANTEAFFGQGTRLTVV.

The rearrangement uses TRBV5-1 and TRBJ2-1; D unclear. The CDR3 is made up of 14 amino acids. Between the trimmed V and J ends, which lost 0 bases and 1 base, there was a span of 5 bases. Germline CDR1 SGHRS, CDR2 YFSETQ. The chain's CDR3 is CASSLALSYNEQFF. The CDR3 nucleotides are TGCGCCAGCAGCTTGGCTCTATCCTACAATGAGCAGTTCTTC. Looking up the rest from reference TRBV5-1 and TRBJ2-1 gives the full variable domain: KAGVTQTPRYLIKTRGQQVTLSCSPISGHRSVSWYQQTPGQGLQFLFEYFSETQRNKGNFPGRFSGRQFSNSRSEMNVSTLELGDSALYLCASSLALSYNEQFFGPGTRLTVL.